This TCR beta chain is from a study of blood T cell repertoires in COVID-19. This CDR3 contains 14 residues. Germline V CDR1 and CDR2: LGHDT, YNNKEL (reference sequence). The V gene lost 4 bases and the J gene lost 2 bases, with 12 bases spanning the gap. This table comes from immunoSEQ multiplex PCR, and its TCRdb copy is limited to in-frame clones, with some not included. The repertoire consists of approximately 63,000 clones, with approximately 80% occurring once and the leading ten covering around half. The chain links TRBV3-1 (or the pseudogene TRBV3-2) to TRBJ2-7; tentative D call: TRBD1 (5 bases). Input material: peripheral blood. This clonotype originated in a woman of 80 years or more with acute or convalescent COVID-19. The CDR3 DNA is TGTGCCAGCAGCCCCCACTCAGGGCCCTACGAGCAGTACTTC. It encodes CASSPHSGPYEQYF.